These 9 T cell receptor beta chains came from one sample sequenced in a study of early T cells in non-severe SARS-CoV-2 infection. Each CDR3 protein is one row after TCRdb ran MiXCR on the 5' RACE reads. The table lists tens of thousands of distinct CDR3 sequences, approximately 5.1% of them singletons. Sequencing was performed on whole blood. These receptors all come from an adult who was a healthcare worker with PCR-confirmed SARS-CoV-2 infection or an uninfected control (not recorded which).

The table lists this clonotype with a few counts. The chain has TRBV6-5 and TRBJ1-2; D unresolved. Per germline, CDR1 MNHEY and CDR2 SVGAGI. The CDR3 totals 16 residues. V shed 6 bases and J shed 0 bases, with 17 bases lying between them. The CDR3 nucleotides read TGTGCCAGCAGCTTAAGGGCCCCCTCATCTAACTATGGCTACACCTTC. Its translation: CASSLRAPSSNYGYTF.

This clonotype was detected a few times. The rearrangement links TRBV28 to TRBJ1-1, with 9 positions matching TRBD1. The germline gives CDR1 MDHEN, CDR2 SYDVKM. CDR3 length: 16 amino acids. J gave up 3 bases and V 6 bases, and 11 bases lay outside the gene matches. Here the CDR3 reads CASRTPGQGTYTEAFF. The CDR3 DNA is TGTGCCAGCAGGACTCCGGGACAGGGAACCTACACTGAAGCTTTCTTT.

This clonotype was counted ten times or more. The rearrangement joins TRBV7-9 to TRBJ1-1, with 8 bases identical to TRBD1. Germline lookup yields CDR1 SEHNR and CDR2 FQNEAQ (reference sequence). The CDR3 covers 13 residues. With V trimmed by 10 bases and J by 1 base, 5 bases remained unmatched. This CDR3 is CAIDDRGNTEAFF. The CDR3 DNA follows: TGTGCCATCGACGACAGGGGGAACACTGAAGCTTTCTTT.

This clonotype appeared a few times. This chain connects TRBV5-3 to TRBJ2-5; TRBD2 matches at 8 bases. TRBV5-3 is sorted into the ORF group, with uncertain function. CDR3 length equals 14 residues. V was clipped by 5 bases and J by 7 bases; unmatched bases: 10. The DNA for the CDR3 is TGTGCCAGAAGTACCGGGGGGGCTTCCAGGACCCAGTACTTC. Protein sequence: CARSTGGASRTQYF.

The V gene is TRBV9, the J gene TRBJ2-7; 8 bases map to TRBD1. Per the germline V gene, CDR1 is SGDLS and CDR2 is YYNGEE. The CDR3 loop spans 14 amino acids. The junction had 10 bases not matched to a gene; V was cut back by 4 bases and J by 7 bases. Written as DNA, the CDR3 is TGTGCCAGCAGCCCCCGACAGGGGCCCAAGGAGCAGTACTTC. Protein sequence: CASSPRQGPKEQYF.

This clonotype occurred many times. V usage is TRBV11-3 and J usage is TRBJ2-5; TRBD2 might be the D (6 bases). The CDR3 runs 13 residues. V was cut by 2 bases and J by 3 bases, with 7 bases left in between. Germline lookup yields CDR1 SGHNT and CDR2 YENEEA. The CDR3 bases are TGTGCCAGCAGCTTACGGGGGAAAGAGACCCAGTACTTC. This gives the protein CASSLRGKETQYF.

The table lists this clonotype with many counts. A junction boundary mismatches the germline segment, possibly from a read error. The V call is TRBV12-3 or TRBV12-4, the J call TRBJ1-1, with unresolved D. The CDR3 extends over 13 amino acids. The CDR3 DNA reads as TGTGCCAGCAGGCTTACAGTGAACAATGAAGTTTTCTTT. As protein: CASRLTVNNEVFF.

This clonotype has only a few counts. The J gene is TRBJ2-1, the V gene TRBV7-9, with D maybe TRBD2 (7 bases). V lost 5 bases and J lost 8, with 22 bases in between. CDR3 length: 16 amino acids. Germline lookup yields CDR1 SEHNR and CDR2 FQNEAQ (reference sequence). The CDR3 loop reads CASSPPQRDKLDEQFF. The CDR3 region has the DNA TGTGCCAGCAGCCCTCCCCAGCGGGACAAACTGGATGAGCAGTTCTTC.

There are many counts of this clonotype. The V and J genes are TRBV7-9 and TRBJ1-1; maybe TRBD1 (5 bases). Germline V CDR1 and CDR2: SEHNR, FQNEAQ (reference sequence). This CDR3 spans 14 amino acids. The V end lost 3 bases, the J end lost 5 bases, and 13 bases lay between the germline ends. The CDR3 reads CASSFQGSSTEAFF. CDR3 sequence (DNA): TGTGCCAGCAGCTTCCAGGGATCCTCAACTGAAGCTTTCTTT. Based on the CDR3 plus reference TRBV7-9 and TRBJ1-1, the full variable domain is DTGVSQNPRHKITKRGQNVTFRCDPISEHNRLYWYRQTLGQGPEFLTYFQNEAQLEKSRLLSDRFSAERPKGSFSTLEIQRTEQGDSAMYLCASSFQGSSTEAFFGQGTRLTVV.